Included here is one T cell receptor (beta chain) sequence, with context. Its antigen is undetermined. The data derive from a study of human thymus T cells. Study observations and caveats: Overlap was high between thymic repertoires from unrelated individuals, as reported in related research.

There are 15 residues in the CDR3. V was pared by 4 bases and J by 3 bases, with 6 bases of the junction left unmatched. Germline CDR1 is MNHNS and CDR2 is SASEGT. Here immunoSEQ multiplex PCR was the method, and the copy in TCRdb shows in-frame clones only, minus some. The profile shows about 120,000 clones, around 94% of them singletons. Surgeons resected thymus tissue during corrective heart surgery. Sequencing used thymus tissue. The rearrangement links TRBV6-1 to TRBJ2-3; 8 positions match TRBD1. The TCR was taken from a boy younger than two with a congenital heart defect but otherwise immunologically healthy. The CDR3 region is CASSGQGAGTDTQYF. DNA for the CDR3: TGTGCCAGCAGTGGCCAGGGGGCAGGAACAGATACGCAGTATTTT.